Below, one T cell receptor beta chain is given with its context. This clone has only a few counts. It has no known antigen specificity. Base qualities are not provided; no much larger clone lies one nucleotide away. At the DNA level, this CDR3 is encoded by other sequences in the same sample as well. This sample was included in a study of shared clonotypes between healthy human individuals (dated by TCRdb to about 2020). General notes on the study: The cohort included three men and two women between 18 and 49 years of age. Per donor, three plates each were used for CD4 naive and CD4 memory, two for CD8 naive, and one for CD8 memory. Libraries were prepared and TCR repertoires were sequenced by different laboratories using diverse techniques, in order to increase sequencing depth and limit assay-specific biases. The study deeply sequenced blood TCR repertoires of about 5 healthy adults to estimate repertoire size and the extent of clonotype sharing between individuals. Between about 0.94 and 8.9 billion PBMCs per donor were obtained by leukapheresis. Points the paper makes about the study in general: Incomplete sequencing was indicated by rarefaction of sorted-subset datasets, despite the large sequencing depth. Naive subsets generally had larger estimated clonotype richness than memory subsets did. Compared with non-shared clonotypes, the clonotypes found in all four sorted-subset donors had higher generation probabilities. When several donors were compared, the shared fraction of clonotypes was 5% to 6.5% for naive CD4, around 3.6% for naive CD8, roughly 2.5% for memory CD4, and 0.35% to 0.5% for memory CD8. Only blood was sampled, and tissue TCR repertoires likely differ from those in blood. Pairwise subsampling led to the expectation that sequencing depth would affect the degree of clonotype sharing among donors. Because the study included a small number of donors, the genetic and exposure-history diversity represented was limited.

Reading from cysteine to phenylalanine, the CDR3 counts 13 amino acids. The entry retains the CDR3 DNA only, 39 bases that are in frame from base 1. V loses 0 bases of germline sequence and J loses 4 bases, and the interval between the two ends is 4 bases. The CDR1 and CDR2 encoded by the germline V gene are SGDLS and YYNGEE. TCR CDR3 regions were amplified from genomic DNA by multiplex PCR using the deep immunoSEQ assay. For each cell subset, the extracted genomic DNA was distributed evenly across all wells of several immunoSEQ 96-well plates, and each plate served as one replicate. For sorted subsets, about 200 ng genomic DNA, equal to 25,000 to 35,000 T cell genomes, was loaded into each replicate PCR. The purified libraries were quantified using a Qubit 3.0 fluorometer, sized with a Bioanalyzer 2100, and then quantified again using the KAPA Library Quantification kit. Each immunoSEQ 96-well plate was sequenced on its own single-read 150-cycle Illumina NextSeq 550 flow cell. Per the original workflow: Because the immunoSEQ output included only junctional sequences and no quality scores, the filtering could not be the same as the filtering used for full-length reads. Sequences were annotated with PyIR, a Python wrapper for IgBLAST v1.9, and V/J genes and CDR3 were assigned using IMGT germline references. Reads were removed for weak V/J assignments (E-value above 1e-6), missing CDR3, stop codons, out-of-frame junctions, or ambiguous translated residues. V3J clonotypes were defined as sequences sharing an identical inferred V gene, J gene, and CDR3 amino acid sequence. Percentage overlap between repertoires was calculated by dividing the number of shared unique clonotypes by the size of the smaller repertoire. Three approaches were used to assess repertoire richness: RTK rarefaction, the Chao1 estimator, and Recon v2.1 estimates of unobserved clonotypes. OLGA was used to compute generation probabilities for all TCRbeta clonotypes that the gDNA method yielded from four donors. TCRdb holds this immuneACCESS table with in-frame rearrangements only. Some clones are missing; in checked studies, unresolved V genes explain under half, and the rest has no known cause. That table is the source of V, J and clone size, and D and trimming were worked out from the DNA. For this sample there are 110,000 or so clones; 65% to 75% appear just once. The top ten hold just under 25% of the sample.

The donors were healthy, HIV-negative adults who had no recently reported acute infections or vaccinations. Every donor was a Caucasian adult living in Nashville, Tennessee, USA. CD8 memory samples consisted of magnetically selected CD45RO+ cells combined with CCR7-negative CD45RA+ effector memory (TemRA) cells. Blood was obtained by leukapheresis, after which PBMCs were separated by Ficoll-Histopaque density gradient centrifugation and cryopreserved in liquid nitrogen vapor phase. Purity and quantity of every magnetically sorted T cell population were checked by analytical flow cytometry. Genomic DNA was isolated from each sorted fraction and quantified by UV absorbance on a Nanodrop 2000c.

The chain links TRBV9 with TRBJ2-2, with the D gene call left open. The receptor was isolated from a young woman in good health. Sample: memory CD8+ T cells sorted from blood. This specimen's cell subset or site label, interpreted: CD45RO+ cells pooled with CCR7-negative TemRA cells. This receptor carries the CDR3 CASSVGGTGELFF. The DNA is as follows: TGTGCCAGCAGCGTAGGCGGCACCGGGGAGCTGTTTTTT.